The clone carrying this T cell receptor (beta chain) was seen more than once but under ten times. Its antigen is currently unknown. The protocol was immunoSEQ multiplex PCR, while the TCRdb copy is restricted to in-frame clones and leaves out a portion. The sample carries 30,000 to 50,000 clones, about 76% recorded once. This sample is drawn from a study of T cells in localized non-small cell lung cancer. Study-wide results and limits: Heterogeneity within the tumor remains possible, as just one region underwent sequencing. Elevated circulating T cell density in blood was associated with longer overall survival. A median about 50 of the top 100 tumor clones appeared in adjacent lung.

V dropped 2 bases and J dropped 4; count of bases not matched to a gene: 8. CDR1 and CDR2 from the germline V gene are SNHLY and FYNNEI. This CDR3 is built from 15 residues. The material was PBMCs, obtained before any cancer treatment. This TCR derives from a woman between 35 and 75 years old with stage II squamous cell lung carcinoma. The V gene is TRBV2, the J gene TRBJ2-7; TRBD2 aligns across 7 bases. The CDR3 region has the DNA TGTGCCAGCAGTGAATATGCGGGAGAGTTTTACGAGCAGTACTTC. Residues: CASSEYAGEFYEQYF.